This T cell receptor (beta chain) originates from a study of beta chain features in type 1 diabetes. Study results and caveats: Moderate but significant shortening of TCRB CDR3s was recorded in all four CD4+ subsets from Type 1 diabetes patients.

The entirety of the isolated RNA underwent reverse transcription, so expressed TCRB transcripts were sequenced. Using immunoSEQ multiplex PCR, the repertoire was profiled, and TCRdb retains in-frame clones only, with some absent. The sample has 300,000 to 350,000 clones, under 8.5% seen once. In the case of this clone: Antigen: not known.

The germline V gene has CDR1 SGHNT and CDR2 YYREEE (reference sequence). Trimming took 5 bases from V and 4 from J, leaving 15 bases between them. This CDR3 spans 14 amino acids. The sample taken for sequencing was central memory CD4+ T cells from blood. This clonotype was sampled from a woman aged 18 to 35 in good health. The genes are TRBV5-4 and TRBJ2-5, with D tentatively TRBD2 (7 bases). The CDR3 spells CASSLQGRGETQYF. The CDR3 bases are TGTGCCAGCAGTCTTCAGGGGAGGGGAGAGACCCAGTACTTC.